This TCR beta chain was profiled in a study of T-cell memory formation after mild COVID-19. This CDR3 is built from 16 residues. Germline V gene data show CDR1 as SNHLY and CDR2 as FYNNEI. V was pared by 1 base and J by 0 bases, with 13 bases between. TCRdb itself ran the 5' RACE reads through MiXCR, one entry per CDR3 protein. The data show about 160,000 distinct CDR3 sequences, 25% to 40% seen once. The chain links TRBV2 to TRBJ2-7; D is uncertain. The TCR was taken from an adult woman who had mild COVID-19 (a few samples of this study predate the infection). Cell type and time point are not known. The source material was PBMCs or a T cell subset sorted from them (not recorded which). The CDR3 DNA is TGTGCCAGCAGTGAAGATTGGGGAACCCACTCCTACGAGCAGTACTTC. Its protein product is CASSEDWGTHSYEQYF.